This TCR beta chain was sequenced in a study of T cells in Graves' hyperthyroidism and ophthalmopathy. Study-level findings and limits: The model foresaw ophthalmopathy a median roughly 6.5 months prior to onset. Most clonotypes expanded in the thyroid (above 0.001) were also present in blood.

About this clonotype itself: The antigen remains undetermined.

Diagnosing involved the use of clinical symptoms, serum thyroxine and TRAb, thyroid ultrasound and orbital computed tomography. This CDR3 has 13 residues. J lost 5 bases, V lost 1 base, and 2 bases had no gene match. Germline CDR1 and CDR2: SGHDT and YYEEEE. Amplification targeted TCR beta CDR3 regions from RNA transcripts. Using the HTBI primer set, a first-round RT-PCR was run on the TCR CDR3. TCRdb re-analysed the multiplex PCR reads in MiXCR, keeping a single row per CDR3 protein. Of 400,000 to 500,000 distinct CDR3 sequences in the sample, roughly 14% are singletons; the top ten hold 13%. The clonotype comes from a young man with Graves' ophthalmopathy. Sequenced input: blood. This chain joins TRBV5-6 and TRBJ2-5; TRBD2 agrees at 7 bases. The CDR3 nucleotides are TGTGCCAGCAGCTTGAGCGGGGACGAGACCCAGTACTTC. Amino acid sequence: CASSLSGDETQYF.